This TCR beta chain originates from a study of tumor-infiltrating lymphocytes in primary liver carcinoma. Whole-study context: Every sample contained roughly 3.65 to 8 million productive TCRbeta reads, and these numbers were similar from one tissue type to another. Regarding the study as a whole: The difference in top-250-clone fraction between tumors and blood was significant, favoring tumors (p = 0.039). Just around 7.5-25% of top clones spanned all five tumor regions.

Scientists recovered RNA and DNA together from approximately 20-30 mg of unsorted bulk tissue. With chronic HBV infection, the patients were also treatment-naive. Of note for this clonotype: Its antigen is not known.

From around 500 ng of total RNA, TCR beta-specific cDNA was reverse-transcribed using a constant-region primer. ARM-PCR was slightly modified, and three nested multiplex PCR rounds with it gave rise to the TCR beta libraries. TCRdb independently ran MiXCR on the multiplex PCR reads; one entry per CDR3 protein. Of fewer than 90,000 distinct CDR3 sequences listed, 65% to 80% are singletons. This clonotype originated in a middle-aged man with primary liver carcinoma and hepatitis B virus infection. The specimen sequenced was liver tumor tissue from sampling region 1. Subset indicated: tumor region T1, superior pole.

The CDR3 sequence is CAGAPPRGPQHF. The CDR3 DNA follows: TGTGCTGGCGCCCCCCCCCGCGGGCCCCAGCATTTT. The genes are TRBV28 and TRBJ1-5; D ambiguous. The CDR3 is made up of 12 amino acids. CDR1 and CDR2 from the germline V gene are MDHEN and SYDVKM.